This T cell receptor beta chain was identified in a study of cytomegalovirus exposure and HLA in healthy donors. Primers included in the PCR were 60 Vbeta and 13 Jbeta primers. The assay was immunoSEQ multiplex PCR, and TCRdb's table has in-frame clones only and misses some. The sample consists of 110,000 to 150,000 clones, roughly 70% of them appearing once. The CDR3 extends over 16 amino acids. J lost 8 bases, V lost 4 bases, and 11 bases had no gene match. Germline V lookup: CDR1 MDHEN, CDR2 SYDVKM. This clone came up a few times. The TCR originated in a woman aged 60-70 years in good health and CMV-seropositive. The specimen was PBMCs. The rearrangement uses TRBV28 and TRBJ2-4; 10 positions match TRBD1. The CDR3 loop is CASSYGTGTGVHIQYF. Here the CDR3 DNA reads TGTGCCAGCAGTTACGGAACCGGGACAGGGGTACACATTCAGTACTTC.